The clone carrying this T cell receptor beta chain was counted once. Its antigen is currently unknown. The length of the CDR3 is 16 residues. The ends lost 6 bases at V and 4 bases at J; junction bases unmatched: 12. Germline CDR1 MNHEY, CDR2 SVGEGT. This sample is part of a study of T cell responses to AZD1222 COVID-19 vaccine. Broader study findings: Close to half of all spike-specific TCRs reportedly target regions of the variants that are unmutated. Possibly, clonal diversity was underestimated; donors were largely white British and included more females.

Sequenced by immunoSEQ multiplex PCR; TCRdb stores in-frame clones only, minus some. The repertoire includes some 200,000 clones, roughly nine tenths of them detected once, and about 1.8% sits in the top ten. Second-dose groups at about 4 or about 12 weeks were pooled. This chain links TRBV6-2 or TRBV6-3 with TRBJ2-7, with TRBD1 matching over 10 bases. The sample in question was peripheral blood, obtained 28 days after the second AZD1222 dose. The sequence was obtained from an adult who received the AZD1222 COVID-19 vaccine. Written as DNA, the CDR3 is TGTGCCAGCAGCGACAGGGGGCCCAGGGGGGATTACGAGCAGTACTTC. It encodes CASSDRGPRGDYEQYF.